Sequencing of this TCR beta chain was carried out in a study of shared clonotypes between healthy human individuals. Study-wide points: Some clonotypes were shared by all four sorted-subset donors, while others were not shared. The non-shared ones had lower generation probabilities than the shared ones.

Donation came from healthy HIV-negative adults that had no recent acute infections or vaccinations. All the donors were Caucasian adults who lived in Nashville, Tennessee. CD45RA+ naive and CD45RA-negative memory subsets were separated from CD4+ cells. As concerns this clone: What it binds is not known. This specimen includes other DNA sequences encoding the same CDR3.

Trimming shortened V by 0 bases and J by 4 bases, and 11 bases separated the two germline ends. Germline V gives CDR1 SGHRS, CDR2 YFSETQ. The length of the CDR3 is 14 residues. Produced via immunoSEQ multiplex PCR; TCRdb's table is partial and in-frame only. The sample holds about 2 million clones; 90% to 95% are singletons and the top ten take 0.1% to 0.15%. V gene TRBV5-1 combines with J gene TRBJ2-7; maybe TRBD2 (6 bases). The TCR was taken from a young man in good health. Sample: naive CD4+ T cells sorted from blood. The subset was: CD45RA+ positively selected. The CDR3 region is CASSLVAGSYEQYF. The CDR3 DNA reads TGCGCCAGCAGCTTGGTCGCGGGGTCGTACGAGCAGTACTTC.